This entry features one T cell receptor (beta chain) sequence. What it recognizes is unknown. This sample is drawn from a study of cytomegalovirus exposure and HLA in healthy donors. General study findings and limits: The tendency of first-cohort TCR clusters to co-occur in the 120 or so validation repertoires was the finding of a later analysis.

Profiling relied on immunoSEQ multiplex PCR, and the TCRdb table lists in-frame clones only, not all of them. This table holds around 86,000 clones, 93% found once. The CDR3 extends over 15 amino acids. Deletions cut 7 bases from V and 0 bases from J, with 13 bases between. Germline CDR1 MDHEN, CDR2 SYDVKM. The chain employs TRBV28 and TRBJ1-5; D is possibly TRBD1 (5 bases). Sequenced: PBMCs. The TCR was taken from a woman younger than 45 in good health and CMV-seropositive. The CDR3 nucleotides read TGTGCCAGCATGGGGGGTGATTATAGCAATCAGCCCCAGCATTTT. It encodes CASMGGDYSNQPQHF.